This section outlines one TCR beta chain sequence together with its context. The antigen is undetermined. Genomic DNA of each subset was evenly split across several immunoSEQ plates. Assay: immunoSEQ multiplex PCR; the TCRdb copy retains only in-frame clones and omits some. The table lists about 2.3 million clones, just over 90% of them singletons, with under 0.45% in the top ten. The data derive from a study of shared clonotypes between healthy human individuals. Per germline, CDR1 LGHNA and CDR2 YSLEER. The junction had 9 bases not matched to a gene; V was cut back by 1 base and J by 14 bases. CDR3 length equals 13 residues. General study points: Clonotype sharing levels among donors were expected to vary with sequencing depth.

The sequence was collected from a man aged 18 to 29 in good health. Some clones in this sample may be carry-over from other donors' samples. Sequencing was carried out using naive CD4+ T cells from PBMCs. The subset is: CD45RA+ positively selected. The gene calls are TRBV4-3 and TRBJ1-1; TRBD1 matches at 8 bases. The CDR3 bases are TGCGCCAGCAGCCAAGGGACAGGGATGCCCCCCTTCTTT. Translating gives CASSQGTGMPPFF.